This TCR beta chain was retrieved from a study of blood T cell repertoires in COVID-19. Looked up from germline, CDR1 is MNHEY and CDR2 is SMNVEV (reference sequence). V dropped 2 bases and J dropped 4 bases, with 8 bases sitting between them. This CDR3 region has 13 residues. In the source study's methods: Reference gene primer amplification in the assay estimated nucleated cell counts. Profiled with immunoSEQ multiplex PCR; TCRdb holds only in-frame clones, not every one. That table furnishes V, J and clone size, whereas the DNA furnished D and trimming. The table shows 300,000 or so clones, with more than 75% occurring only once.

What was sequenced was peripheral blood. This receptor was taken from a woman between 50 and 59 years old with acute or convalescent COVID-19. V and J are TRBV27 and TRBJ1-2, with D possibly being TRBD1 (6 bases). The CDR3 loop reads CASSLRGIYGYTF. The CDR3 DNA sequence: TGTGCCAGCAGTTTAAGGGGGATCTATGGCTACACCTTC.